A selection of T cell receptor beta chains follows, all from one sample in a study of blood T cells in healthy people across ages. MiXCR, run by TCRdb on the 5' RACE reads, gives a single entry per CDR3 protein. The sample includes roughly 1,800,000 distinct CDR3 sequences, 40% to 55% of them seen just once. The material sequenced was blood. Receptors were obtained from a woman aged 40 to 50 in good health. Both conserved end residues are part of each CDR3. D genes are given only for firm matches. Part of the rows lack a size; the others show once, few, many or a class for expanded clones.

V gene: TRBV24-1
D gene: TRBD1
clone size: NA
J gene: TRBJ2-5
CDR3 DNA: TGTGCCACCAGTGGTCGACAGGGGCTGGAGACCCAGTACTTC
CDR3 protein: CATSGRQGLETQYF

V gene: TRBV20-1
D gene: NA
clone size: few
J gene: TRBJ2-6
CDR3 DNA: TGCAGTGCTAGCAGGGGACTACCAGCGAACACTGGGGCCAACGTCCTGACTTTC
CDR3 protein: CSASRGLPANTGANVLTF

V gene: TRBV6-1
D gene: NA
clone size: NA
J gene: TRBJ1-5
CDR3 DNA: TGTGCCAGCAGCCCCTCCCGGGACTTTCCCAATCAGCCCCAGCATTTT
CDR3 protein: CASSPSRDFPNQPQHF

V gene: TRBV6-5
D gene: TRBD1
clone size: NA
J gene: TRBJ1-6
CDR3 DNA: TGTGCCAGCAGTTACTCCCGGGACAGAAACAATTCACCCCTCCACTTT
CDR3 protein: CASSYSRDRNNSPLHF

V gene: TRBV24-1
D gene: TRBD2
clone size: NA
J gene: TRBJ2-1
CDR3 DNA: TGTGCCACCAGTGACACTGGACTAGGCCGCTCCTACAATGAGCAGTTCTTC
CDR3 protein: CATSDTGLGRSYNEQFF

V gene: TRBV24-1
D gene: TRBD2
clone size: NA
J gene: TRBJ2-1
CDR3 DNA: TGTGCCACCAGTGATTTGTTCGGGGGGGCCTACAATGAGCAGTTCTTC
CDR3 protein: CATSDLFGGAYNEQFF

V gene: TRBV5-6
D gene: NA
clone size: few
J gene: TRBJ2-6
CDR3 DNA: TGTGCCAGCAGCATGGGGGCCAACGTCCTGACTTTC
CDR3 protein: CASSMGANVLTF

V gene: TRBV28
D gene: NA
clone size: NA
J gene: TRBJ1-4
CDR3 DNA: TGTGCCAGCCGGGGGACTAATGAAAAACTGTTTTTT
CDR3 protein: CASRGTNEKLFF

V gene: TRBV28
D gene: TRBD1
clone size: NA
J gene: TRBJ2-3
CDR3 DNA: TGTGCCAGCTTGGACAGGGCAACAGATACGCAGTATTTT
CDR3 protein: CASLDRATDTQYF

V gene: TRBV6-1
D gene: NA
clone size: NA
J gene: TRBJ1-6
CDR3 DNA: TGTGCCAGCAGTGAAGGGGCAGAATATAATTCACCCCTCCACTTT
CDR3 protein: CASSEGAEYNSPLHF

V gene: TRBV20-1
D gene: TRBD1
clone size: NA
J gene: TRBJ2-7
CDR3 DNA: TGCAGTGTTTTGCCGACAGGGGCCTACGAGCAGTACTTC
CDR3 protein: CSVLPTGAYEQYF

V gene: TRBV3-1
D gene: NA
clone size: few
J gene: TRBJ1-2
CDR3 DNA: TGTGCCAGCAGCCGAGGACAGAGCCCTAACTATGGCTACACCTTC
CDR3 protein: CASSRGQSPNYGYTF

V gene: TRBV6-8
D gene: TRBD1
clone size: NA
J gene: TRBJ1-1
CDR3 DNA: TGTGCCAGCAGTCACCGGGACAGGGAATCTGGCACTGAAGCTTTCTTT
CDR3 protein: CASSHRDRESGTEAFF

V gene: TRBV27
D gene: NA
clone size: NA
J gene: TRBJ1-2
CDR3 DNA: TGTGCCAGCGGCCCAGGACGGAGTAACTATGGCTACACCTTC
CDR3 protein: CASGPGRSNYGYTF

V gene: TRBV7-3
D gene: NA
clone size: many
J gene: TRBJ2-3
CDR3 DNA: TGTGCCAGCAGCTTATTGGGTCGCACAGATACGCAGTATTTT
CDR3 protein: CASSLLGRTDTQYF

V gene: TRBV29-1
D gene: TRBD1
clone size: many
J gene: TRBJ1-2
CDR3 DNA: TGCAGCGTTGTGGAGGGGGCGAGTGGCTACACCTTC
CDR3 protein: CSVVEGASGYTF

V gene: TRBV29-1
D gene: TRBD2
clone size: NA
J gene: TRBJ2-1
CDR3 DNA: TGCAGCGTTGTACGGGGGGACCAATACAATGAGCAGTTCTTC
CDR3 protein: CSVVRGDQYNEQFF

V gene: TRBV6-6
D gene: TRBD2
clone size: NA
J gene: TRBJ2-5
CDR3 DNA: TGTGCCAGCAGTTACTCGATAGCGGGGGGGCGTGAGACCCAGTACTTC
CDR3 protein: CASSYSIAGGRETQYF

V gene: TRBV5-1
D gene: NA
clone size: few
J gene: TRBJ1-2
CDR3 DNA: TGCGCCAGCAGCTCTGACATGGGAGGTGGCTACACCTTC
CDR3 protein: CASSSDMGGGYTF

V gene: TRBV7-7
D gene: NA
clone size: NA
J gene: TRBJ2-5
CDR3 DNA: TGTGTTAGCAGCTTAGGAGCGGATATCCAAGAGACCCAGTACTTC
CDR3 protein: CVSSLGADIQETQYF

V gene: TRBV5-6
D gene: TRBD2
clone size: NA
J gene: TRBJ2-7
CDR3 DNA: TGTGCCAGCAGTATTAGACTAGCGGAAACCTACGAGCAGTACTTC
CDR3 protein: CASSIRLAETYEQYF

V gene: TRBV12-3/TRBV12-4
D gene: TRBD2
clone size: NA
J gene: TRBJ2-5
CDR3 DNA: TGTGCCAGCAGTTTCCAGCGGGGCGGTTTTCGTGAGACCCAGTACTTC
CDR3 protein: CASSFQRGGFRETQYF

V gene: TRBV28
D gene: NA
clone size: NA
J gene: TRBJ1-2
CDR3 DNA: TGTGCCAGCAGCCTCCATACAGGAAACTATGGCTACACCTTC
CDR3 protein: CASSLHTGNYGYTF

V gene: TRBV4-2
D gene: NA
clone size: few
J gene: TRBJ2-1
CDR3 DNA: TGTGCCAGCAGCCAACCGACCGGGAGCAATGAGCAGTTCTTC
CDR3 protein: CASSQPTGSNEQFF

V gene: TRBV7-2
D gene: NA
clone size: NA
J gene: TRBJ2-5
CDR3 DNA: TGTGCCAGCAGTAGGGCAGGGGCCCTCGGGGAGACCCAGTACTTC
CDR3 protein: CASSRAGALGETQYF

V gene: TRBV7-6
D gene: NA
clone size: NA
J gene: TRBJ2-3
CDR3 DNA: TGTGCCAGCAGCTTATCGGAATTAAGGAGCGATACGCAGTATTTT
CDR3 protein: CASSLSELRSDTQYF

V gene: TRBV20-1
D gene: TRBD2
clone size: NA
J gene: TRBJ2-7
CDR3 DNA: TGCAGTGCTAGAGATAGTAGGGCTAGCGGGGGAAACGAGCAGTACTTC
CDR3 protein: CSARDSRASGGNEQYF

V gene: TRBV28
D gene: NA
clone size: NA
J gene: TRBJ1-1
CDR3 DNA: TGTGCCAGCAGCTCCCCTCCGGTGAACACTGAAGCTTTCTTT
CDR3 protein: CASSSPPVNTEAFF

V gene: TRBV28
D gene: NA
clone size: NA
J gene: TRBJ2-5
CDR3 DNA: TGTGCCAGCAGCCCTAGTTCAGGGGTTCAAGAGACCCAGTACTTC
CDR3 protein: CASSPSSGVQETQYF

V gene: TRBV27
D gene: TRBD2
clone size: NA
J gene: TRBJ2-5
CDR3 DNA: TGTGCCAGCAGTGTGCGGGGGAATAAGGAGACCCAGTACTTC
CDR3 protein: CASSVRGNKETQYF

V gene: TRBV4-3
D gene: NA
clone size: NA
J gene: TRBJ1-2
CDR3 DNA: TGCGCCAGCAGCCAAAATTTCGGGCCTAACTATGGCTACACCTTC
CDR3 protein: CASSQNFGPNYGYTF

V gene: TRBV20-1
D gene: NA
clone size: NA
J gene: TRBJ2-7
CDR3 DNA: TGCAGTGCTAGCCCAGGACCGGGACCCTACGAGCAGTACTTC
CDR3 protein: CSASPGPGPYEQYF

V gene: TRBV12-3/TRBV12-4
D gene: NA
clone size: NA
J gene: TRBJ2-7
CDR3 DNA: TGTGCCAGCAGTCGTGCAAACGAGCAGTACTTC
CDR3 protein: CASSRANEQYF

V gene: TRBV6-5
D gene: TRBD1
clone size: few
J gene: TRBJ1-5
CDR3 DNA: TGTGCCAGCAGTTACTCAAGGATACAGGGGGGCAATCAGCCCCAGCATTTT
CDR3 protein: CASSYSRIQGGNQPQHF

V gene: TRBV7-3
D gene: NA
clone size: few
J gene: TRBJ2-5
CDR3 DNA: TGTGCCAGCAGCTTAGGGGTTCGGGGATCCCAAGAGACCCAGTACTTC
CDR3 protein: CASSLGVRGSQETQYF

V gene: TRBV6-6
D gene: TRBD1
clone size: NA
J gene: TRBJ1-5
CDR3 DNA: TGTGCCAGCAGATACGGACAGGGGATGAATCAGCCCCAGCATTTT
CDR3 protein: CASRYGQGMNQPQHF

V gene: TRBV6-5
D gene: TRBD2
clone size: few
J gene: TRBJ2-7
CDR3 DNA: TGTGCCAGCAGTTCTGCAGCGGGGGGGCCCTACGAGCAGTACTTC
CDR3 protein: CASSSAAGGPYEQYF

V gene: TRBV2
D gene: NA
clone size: many
J gene: TRBJ2-1
CDR3 DNA: TGTGCCAGCAGCGCACAGGGTGCTGAGCAGTTCTTC
CDR3 protein: CASSAQGAEQFF

V gene: TRBV4-2
D gene: TRBD1
clone size: NA
J gene: TRBJ1-2
CDR3 DNA: TGTGCCAGCAGCCAAGCGGGGGACAGGCCCCCTTCGGGTGGCTACACCTTC
CDR3 protein: CASSQAGDRPPSGGYTF

V gene: TRBV4-2
D gene: TRBD2
clone size: many
J gene: TRBJ2-7
CDR3 DNA: TGTGCCAGCAGCCAAGCGACTAGCGCGGCCTCCTACGAGCAGTACTTC
CDR3 protein: CASSQATSAASYEQYF

V gene: TRBV7-2
D gene: NA
clone size: NA
J gene: TRBJ1-2
CDR3 DNA: TGTGCCAGCAGCTTAAAATCGGACAGCTACTATGGCTACACCTTC
CDR3 protein: CASSLKSDSYYGYTF

V gene: TRBV20-1
D gene: TRBD1
clone size: NA
J gene: TRBJ2-1
CDR3 DNA: TGCAGTGCTAGGGCGCAGGGGGCGAATAATGAGCAGTTCTTC
CDR3 protein: CSARAQGANNEQFF

V gene: TRBV4-1
D gene: NA
clone size: NA
J gene: TRBJ1-5
CDR3 DNA: TGCGCCAGCAGCCAAGATACAGGGAGGCAGCCCCAGCATTTT
CDR3 protein: CASSQDTGRQPQHF

V gene: TRBV4-1
D gene: TRBD1
clone size: NA
J gene: TRBJ2-1
CDR3 DNA: TGCGCCAGCAGCCAAGTCTGGGACAGGTTGGGGGGTGAGCAGTTCTTC
CDR3 protein: CASSQVWDRLGGEQFF

V gene: TRBV6-6
D gene: NA
clone size: NA
J gene: TRBJ1-6
CDR3 DNA: TGTGCCAGCAGTTACGGGGGTCATTCACCCCTCCACTTT
CDR3 protein: CASSYGGHSPLHF

V gene: TRBV5-1
D gene: NA
clone size: NA
J gene: TRBJ2-3
CDR3 DNA: TGCGCCAGCAGCCCCGTGTGGGATGGAGGGTATACGCAGTATTTT
CDR3 protein: CASSPVWDGGYTQYF